Listed here are 4 T cell receptor beta chains from one sample, sequenced in a study of T cell responses to AZD1222 COVID-19 vaccine. Profiling relied on immunoSEQ multiplex PCR, and the TCRdb table lists in-frame clones only, not all of them. The sample contains 200,000 to 250,000 clones, around 94% of which appear only once. The starting material was peripheral blood, obtained 28 days after the second dose of the MenACWY control vaccine. Receptors were obtained from an adult who received the MenACWY meningococcal vaccine as a control.

The V gene is TRBV30, the J gene TRBJ2-7; possibly TRBD1 or TRBD2 for D (6 bases each). V lost 1 base and J lost 5, with 9 bases in between. The V gene's germline CDR1 is GTSNPN and CDR2 SVGIG (reference sequence). The CDR3 consists of 12 residues. As DNA, the CDR3 is TGTGCCTGGAGTGGGGGGGCGAACGAGCAGTACTTC. Its protein is CAWSGGANEQYF.

The genes are TRBV19 and TRBJ1-2; TRBD1 might be the D (5 bases). Germline V gene lookup returns CDR1 LNHDA and CDR2 SQIVND (reference sequence). The CDR3 covers 15 residues. Trimming took off 8 bases at V and 2 bases at J, with 18 bases between the two ends. The CDR3 is CASSAAAGENYGYTF. CDR3 DNA: TGTGCCAGTTCAGCGGCGGCGGGGGAGAACTATGGCTACACCTTC.

The V call is TRBV10-3, the J call TRBJ2-4, with D unclear. Germline assignment: CDR1 ENHRY and CDR2 SYGVKD. Trimming pared 0 bases from V and 4 bases from J, leaving 13 bases between. The CDR3 has 16 residues. The CDR3 coding sequence is TGTGCCATCAGTGAGTCGGTCTCGGACCTTAAAAACATTCAGTACTTC. Protein sequence: CAISESVSDLKNIQYF.

Only a few counts were recorded for this clone. The V and J genes are TRBV7-9 and TRBJ2-3, with 7 positions matching TRBD2. The length of the CDR3 is 14 residues. Germline V gene lookup returns CDR1 SEHNR and CDR2 FQNEAQ (reference sequence). With 8 bases clipped from V and 1 base from J, the junction kept 6 bases outside the gene matches. Here the CDR3 reads CASAKSGGTDTQYF. Here the CDR3 DNA reads TGTGCCAGCGCCAAGAGCGGGGGCACAGATACGCAGTATTTT.